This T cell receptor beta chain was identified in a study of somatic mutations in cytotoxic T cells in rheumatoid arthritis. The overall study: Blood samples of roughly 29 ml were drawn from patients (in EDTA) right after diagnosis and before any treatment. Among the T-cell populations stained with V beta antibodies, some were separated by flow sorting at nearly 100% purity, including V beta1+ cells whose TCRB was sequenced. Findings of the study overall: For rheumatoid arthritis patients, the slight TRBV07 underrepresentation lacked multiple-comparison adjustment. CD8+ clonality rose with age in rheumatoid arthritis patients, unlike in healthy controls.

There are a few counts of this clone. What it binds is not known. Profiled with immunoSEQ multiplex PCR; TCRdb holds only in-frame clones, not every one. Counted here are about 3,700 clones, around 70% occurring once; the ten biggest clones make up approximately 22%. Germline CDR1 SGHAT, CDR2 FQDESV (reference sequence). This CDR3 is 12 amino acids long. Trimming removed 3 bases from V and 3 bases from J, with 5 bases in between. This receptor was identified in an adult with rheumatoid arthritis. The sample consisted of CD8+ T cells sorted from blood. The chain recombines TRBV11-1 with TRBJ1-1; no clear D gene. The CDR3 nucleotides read TGTGCCAGCAGCTTCTCTGACACTGAAGCTTTCTTT. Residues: CASSFSDTEAFF.